The clone carrying this T cell receptor (beta chain) appeared a few times. No antigen is known for it. There were likely unrecorded immune exposures, though donors were nominally healthy when sampled. In the PCR, 60 Vbeta and 13 Jbeta primers were used. Sequenced by immunoSEQ multiplex PCR; TCRdb stores in-frame clones only, minus some. This sample carries around 110,000 clones, around 72% of them seen once, and the ten largest clones take roughly 15%. The data were taken from a study of cytomegalovirus exposure and HLA in healthy donors. Regarding the study as a whole: Within a later analysis, the majority of CMV-associated TCR beta chains appeared HLA-restricted.

The CDR3 spans 15 residues. The V end lost 7 bases, the J end lost 9 bases, and 19 bases lay between the germline ends. Germline V gene lookup returns CDR1 MNHEY and CDR2 SMNVEV (reference sequence). The V gene is TRBV27, the J gene TRBJ1-6, with D maybe TRBD1 (5 bases). The source is a woman aged 40 to 50 in good health and CMV-seropositive. Sequencing was done on a sample of PBMCs. The CDR3 loop is CASKSGGISSSPLHF. The CDR3, as DNA: TGTGCCAGCAAGTCCGGGGGGATTTCTTCTTCACCCCTCCACTTT.